Described below is a single TCR beta chain sequence and its context. The antigen is unknown. Germline V gives CDR1 KGHSH, CDR2 LQKENI. The CDR3 runs to 16 residues. The ends were cut back, 3 bases at V and 11 bases at J, with 22 bases in the middle. The donors were in the approximately 120-subject validation cohort, distinct from the approximately 700-subject first cohort. These data are taken from a study of cytomegalovirus exposure and HLA in healthy donors. Generated by immunoSEQ multiplex PCR, the TCRdb table keeps only in-frame clones and is missing some. The sample holds 150,000 to 200,000 clones, around four fifths seen once. General study results and limits: Accounts indicate the classifier identified cytomegalovirus status with strong specificity and sensitivity. Researchers catalogued over 150 TCR beta chains as cytomegalovirus-associated.

The rearrangement joins TRBV18 to TRBJ1-4; TRBD1 might be the D (6 bases). The source material was PBMCs. This clonotype originated in a man aged 18 to 35 in good health and CMV-seropositive. CDR3 sequence (DNA): TGTGCCAGCTCACCTCGACAGGTCGGCGGGGGAGAGAAACTGTTTTTT. It specifies CASSPRQVGGGEKLFF. Full variable domain (remainder filled in from reference TRBV18 and TRBJ1-4): NAGVMQNPRHLVRRRGQEARLRCSPMKGHSHVYWYRQLPEEGLKFMVYLQKENIIDESGMPKERFSAEFPKEGPSILRIQQVVRGDSAAYFCASSPRQVGGGEKLFFGSGTQLSVL.